This T cell receptor beta chain is drawn from a study of blood T cell repertoires in COVID-19. Study-wide context: Spain, Italy and the United States supplied samples that represented acute and convalescent COVID-19. The analysed material was cDNA or gDNA that came from T cells, B-cell-depleted T cells, or PBMCs.

In the study's own analysis: Reference gene primer amplification yielded estimated nucleated cell counts. Libraries were prepared by immunoSEQ multiplex PCR; TCRdb keeps only in-frame clonotypes and omits some of them. V and J calls and clone size are as listed in that table; D and trimming were resolved from the DNA. The sample records about 210,000 clones, around four fifths being singletons. J gave up 2 bases and V 3 bases, and 10 bases lay outside the gene matches. The CDR3 is 16 residues long. From germline, CDR1 is SGHRS and CDR2 YFSETQ. Sequenced sample: peripheral blood. The chain has TRBV5-1 and TRBJ2-7, with 8 bases matching TRBD2. This clonotype was obtained from a woman aged 45-59 years with acute or convalescent COVID-19. DNA of the CDR3: TGCGCCAGCAGCTCCCTAAGCGGGGGTTGGACCTACGAGCAGTACTTC. Its protein product is CASSSLSGGWTYEQYF.